This section outlines one T cell receptor beta chain sequence together with its context. Its cognate antigen is unknown. The data were obtained in a study of beta chain features in type 1 diabetes. General observations from the study: PCR might pick shorter templates more often, in the same way for patients and controls. Significant though moderate, a shortening of TCRB CDR3s appeared in all four CD4+ subsets of Type 1 diabetes patients. Highly expressing activated T cells could be over-counted with a cDNA template.

As every portion of the isolated RNA was reverse transcribed, the sequencing read expressed TCRB transcripts. An average of roughly 4 million reads was obtained for naive, central memory and regulatory T cell samples. Clones were read by immunoSEQ multiplex PCR, and TCRdb kept only the in-frame ones, dropping some. The sample records about 150,000 clones, around a tenth being singletons. Germline loops: CDR1 MNHNY, CDR2 SVGAGI (reference sequence). The ends lost 5 bases at V and 0 bases at J; junction bases unmatched: 4. There are 15 residues in the CDR3. The genes are TRBV6-6 and TRBJ1-3, with 7 bases aligning to TRBD1. This receptor was taken from a man aged 18 to 30 in good health. The sequencing input was central memory CD4+ T cells from blood. CDR3 amino acids: CASSRGQDSGNTIYF. CDR3 bases: TGTGCCAGCAGTCGTGGACAGGACTCTGGAAACACCATATATTTT.